This section outlines one T cell receptor (beta chain) sequence together with its context. Assay used: immunoSEQ multiplex PCR; TCRdb lists only in-frame clones, some missing. The sample has about 42,000 clones, 70% to 85% seen once. The sample comes from a study of OX40 agonist ivuxolimab in advanced cancers. Losses at the gene ends were 5 bases for V and 4 bases for J; bases not matched to a gene: 11. This CDR3 region has 16 residues. The germline V gene has CDR1 SGHAT and CDR2 FQDESV (reference sequence). The chain is built from TRBV11-1 and TRBJ2-1; 7 nucleotides agree with TRBD2. Sequencing was performed on CD4+ or CD8+ T cells sorted from blood, taken in a trial of the OX40 agonist ivuxolimab. This sequence originates from an adult with an advanced solid tumor such as melanoma, head and neck, liver or kidney cancer. DNA of the CDR3: TGTGCCAGCAGCGTAAGCGGGGTGTTGGGTTACAATGAGCAGTTCTTC. It specifies CASSVSGVLGYNEQFF.